Listed here is a single T cell receptor (beta chain). What it recognizes is unknown. The PCR ran on 60 Vbeta and 13 Jbeta primers. Repertoires were generated with immunoSEQ multiplex PCR, while TCRdb's copy carries only in-frame clones and drops some. This sample has about 94,000 clones, with approximately 80% found just once. CDR1 is SGHRS and CDR2 is YFSETQ in the germline V gene. The CDR3 covers 18 residues. The trim removed 0 bases at V and 0 bases at J, leaving 10 bases unmatched. This sample is part of a study of cytomegalovirus exposure and HLA in healthy donors. Study-wide background: Membership in the Caucasian-associated ancestry cluster was found for 75% to 85% of nearly 400 genotyped donors.

Study conclusions and caveats: For most subjects, TCR beta sequences were reported to predict HLA-A and HLA-B alleles with accuracy. Presence/absence analyses supposed approximately even sequencing depth among donors.

Specimen: PBMCs. The V call is TRBV5-1, the J call TRBJ1-1; TRBD1 agrees at 8 bases. This sequence originates from a human donor in good health. The CDR3 reads CASSLGQGAGGVNTEAFF. CDR3 DNA: TGCGCCAGCAGCTTGGGGCAGGGGGCAGGGGGGGTGAACACTGAAGCTTTCTTT.